This T cell receptor beta chain was identified in a study of neurological immune-mediated disorders (dated by TCRdb to between 2018 and 2020). Concerning the study at large: Peripheral blood TCR-beta repertoires from HTLV-I-associated myelopathy (HAM/TSP) patients, multiple sclerosis patients and healthy controls were compared by UMI-based sequencing. Alongside PBMC samples, the set of 80 to 130 TCR-beta libraries contained longitudinal samples, technical triplicates, and paired CD4+ and CD8+ T-cell subsets that had been sorted. The cohort included 68 subjects: roughly 15 with HAM/TSP, around 35 with multiple sclerosis, and some 20 healthy controls. General study outcomes and caveats: TCR clonal expansion was greatest in HAM/TSP patients and smallest in MS patients, who ranked below even healthy controls. No identical CDR3 amino acid sequences were found to be shared among expanded clones across subjects, suggesting that TCR-beta repertoires were private in all groups.

At least ten counts were recorded for this clonotype. No antigen is known for it. Qualities for individual bases were not recorded, and no much larger clone is one base off. Healthy controls were blood bank volunteers in Maryland, USA. TCR libraries for sorted subsets were made from over 750,000 sorted CD4+ or CD8+ T cells. Peripheral blood was subjected to Ficoll-Hypaque density gradient centrifugation to isolate PBMCs, which were then cryopreserved in liquid nitrogen. Paired sorted CD4+ and CD8+ subsets came from healthy controls, HAM/TSP patients and MS patients. cDNA was synthesized by template-switch 5'RACE using a primer with a 10-nucleotide random unique molecular identifier that tagged each TCR transcript. Every sequencing run yielded over 190 million TCR-beta sequences covering 15-18 subjects. The RNeasy kit was used for extraction of total RNA. The KAPA Real-time Library Amplification kit was used to amplify TCR-beta VDJ regions with primers targeting the TCR constant region and the 5'RACE anchor. Sample indexes and Illumina adaptors were added in a first PCR, and a second PCR then increased library yield. After purification with Ampure beads, the TCR product of roughly 650 bp was size-selected on a 2% E-gel SizeSelection system. Library quality was checked on a Bioanalyzer, concentration was measured with Qubit, and libraries were quantified with the Kapa Library Quantification kit before pooling. Paired-end 2 x 150 bp sequencing of the libraries was performed on an Illumina HiSeq 2500. To increase sequence diversity, roughly 24-32% phiX was spiked into each library pool. In the source study's methods: The UMI-based MiGEC pipeline processed quality-filtered reads and removed over 75% of raw TCR sequences during error correction. VDJ genes were aligned to IMGT germline references, and clonotypes were defined by unique CDR3 amino acid sequence plus V-J genes. Clonal expansion, Shannon diversity, and CDR3 relatedness (CalcPairwiseDistances, ClusterSamples) were evaluated with VDJtools, and phylogenetic trees were built with CLCbio workbench. Expanded clones were defined as having at least 8 unique UMIs, based on coefficient-of-variation modelling across technical triplicates. TCRdb trimmed public reads at Q25 via fastp, called clones via MiXCR and kept in-frame beta chains. Records with the same CDR3 protein are collapsed into one entry carrying the most frequent genes and DNA. TCRdb, rather than the study authors, made the V and J calls. The table for this sample lists tens of thousands of distinct CDR3 sequences; nearly 6.5% of them were counted only once. The ten biggest clones cover around 0.55% of the sample.

The germline V end is reduced by 2 bases and the J end by 7 bases; junction bases left unmatched: 14. CDR1 and CDR2 are read off the germline V gene as SGHTA and FQGNSA. Counted from cysteine to phenylalanine, this CDR3 has 17 amino acids. CDR3 DNA is the only sequence kept; it has 51 bases, read in frame from the first base. This sequence originates from a woman between 40 and 50 years old in good health. Sequenced material: CD4+ T cells from blood. The chain employs TRBV7-2 and TRBJ2-1; 7 bases in the junction line up with TRBD1. The CDR3 protein: CASSLSQTGLRVNEQFF. The nucleotide sequence is TGTGCCAGCAGCTTATCCCAGACAGGGCTTCGGGTAAATGAGCAGTTCTTC.